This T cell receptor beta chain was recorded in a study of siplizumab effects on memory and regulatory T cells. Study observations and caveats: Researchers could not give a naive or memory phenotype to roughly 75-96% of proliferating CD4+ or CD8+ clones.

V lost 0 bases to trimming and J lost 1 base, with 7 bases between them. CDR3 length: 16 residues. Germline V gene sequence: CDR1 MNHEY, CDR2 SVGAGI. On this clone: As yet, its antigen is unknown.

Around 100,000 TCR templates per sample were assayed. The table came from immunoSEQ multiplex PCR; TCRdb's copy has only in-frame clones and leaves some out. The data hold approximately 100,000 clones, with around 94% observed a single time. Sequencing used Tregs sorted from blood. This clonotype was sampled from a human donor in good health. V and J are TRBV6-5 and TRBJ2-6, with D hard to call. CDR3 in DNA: TGTGCCAGCAGTTACTCTGGCCTTTCTGGGGCCAACGTCCTGACTTTC. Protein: CASSYSGLSGANVLTF.